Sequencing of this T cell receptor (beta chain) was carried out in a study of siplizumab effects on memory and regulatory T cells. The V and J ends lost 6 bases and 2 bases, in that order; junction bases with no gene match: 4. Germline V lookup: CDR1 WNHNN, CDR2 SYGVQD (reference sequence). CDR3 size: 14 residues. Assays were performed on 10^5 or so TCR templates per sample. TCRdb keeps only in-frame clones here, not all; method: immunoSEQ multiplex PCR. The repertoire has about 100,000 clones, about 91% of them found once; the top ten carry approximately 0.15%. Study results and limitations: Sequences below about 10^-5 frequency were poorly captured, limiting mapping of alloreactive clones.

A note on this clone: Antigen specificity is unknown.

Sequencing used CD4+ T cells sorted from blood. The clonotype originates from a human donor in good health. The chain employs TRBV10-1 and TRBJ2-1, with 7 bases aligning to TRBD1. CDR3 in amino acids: CASRPGQTYNEQFF. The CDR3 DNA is TGCGCCAGCAGACCGGGACAGACCTACAATGAGCAGTTCTTC.